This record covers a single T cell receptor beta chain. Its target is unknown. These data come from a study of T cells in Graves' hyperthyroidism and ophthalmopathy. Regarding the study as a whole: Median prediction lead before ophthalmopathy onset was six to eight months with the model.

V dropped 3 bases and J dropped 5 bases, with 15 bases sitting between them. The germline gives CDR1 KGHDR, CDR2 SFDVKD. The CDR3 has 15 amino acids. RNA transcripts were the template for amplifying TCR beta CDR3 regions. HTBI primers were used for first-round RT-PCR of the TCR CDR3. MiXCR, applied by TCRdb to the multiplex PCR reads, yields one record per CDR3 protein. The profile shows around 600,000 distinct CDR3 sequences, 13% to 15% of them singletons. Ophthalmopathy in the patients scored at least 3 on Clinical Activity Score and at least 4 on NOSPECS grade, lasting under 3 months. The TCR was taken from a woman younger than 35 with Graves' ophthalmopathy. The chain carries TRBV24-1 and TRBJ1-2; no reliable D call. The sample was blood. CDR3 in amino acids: CATSDTSSPGYGYTF. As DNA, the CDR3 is TGTGCCACCAGTGATACGTCCTCACCGGGGTATGGCTACACCTTC.